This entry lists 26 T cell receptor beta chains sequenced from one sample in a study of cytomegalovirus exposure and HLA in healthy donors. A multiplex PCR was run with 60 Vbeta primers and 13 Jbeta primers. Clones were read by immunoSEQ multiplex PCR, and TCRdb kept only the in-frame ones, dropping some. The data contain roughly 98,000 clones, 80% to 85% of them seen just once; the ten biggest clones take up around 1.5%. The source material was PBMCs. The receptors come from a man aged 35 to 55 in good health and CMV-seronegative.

CDR3 amino acids: CASISRQVGTGELFF. As DNA, the CDR3 is TGTGCCAGCATCTCGAGACAGGTTGGAACCGGGGAGCTGTTTTTT. The chain carries TRBV7-9 and TRBJ2-2; a weak D match, TRBD1 (6 bases). Germline CDR1 SEHNR, CDR2 FQNEAQ (reference sequence). Trimming pared 7 bases from V and 5 bases from J, leaving 17 bases between. The CDR3 has 15 amino acids.

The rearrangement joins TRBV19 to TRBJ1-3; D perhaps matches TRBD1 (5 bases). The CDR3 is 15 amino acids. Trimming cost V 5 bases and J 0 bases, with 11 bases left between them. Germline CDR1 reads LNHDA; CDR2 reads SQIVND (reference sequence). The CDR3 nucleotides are TGTGCCAGTAGTGCGGACACAAGCTCTGGAAACACCATATATTTT. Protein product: CASSADTSSGNTIYF.

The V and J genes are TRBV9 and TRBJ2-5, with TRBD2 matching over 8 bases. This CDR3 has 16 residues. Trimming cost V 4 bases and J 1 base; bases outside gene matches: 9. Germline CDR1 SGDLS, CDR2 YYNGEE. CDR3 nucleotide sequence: TGTGCCAGCAGCTTACGGGGGGGGGACGTCCAAGAGACCCAGTACTTC. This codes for CASSLRGGDVQETQYF.

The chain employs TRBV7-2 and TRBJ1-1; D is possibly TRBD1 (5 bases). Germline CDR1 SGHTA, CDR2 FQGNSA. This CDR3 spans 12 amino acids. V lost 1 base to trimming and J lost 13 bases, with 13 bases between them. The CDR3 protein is CASSLGPREGFF. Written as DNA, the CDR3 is TGTGCCAGCAGCTTAGGGCCCAGGGAGGGTTTCTTT.

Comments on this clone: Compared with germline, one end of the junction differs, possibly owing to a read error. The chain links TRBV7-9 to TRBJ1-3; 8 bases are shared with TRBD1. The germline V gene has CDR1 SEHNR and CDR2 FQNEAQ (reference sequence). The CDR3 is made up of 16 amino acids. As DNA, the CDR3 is TGTTCCAGCAGCCCCCGGCAGGGGGCCCATGGAAACACCATATATTTT. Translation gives CSSSPRQGAHGNTIYF.

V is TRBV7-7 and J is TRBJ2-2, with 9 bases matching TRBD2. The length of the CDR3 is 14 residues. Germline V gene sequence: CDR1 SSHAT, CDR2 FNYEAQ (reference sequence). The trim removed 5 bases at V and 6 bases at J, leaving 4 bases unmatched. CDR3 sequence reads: CASSPSGAAGELFF. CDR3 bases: TGTGCCAGCAGCCCTAGCGGGGCGGCCGGGGAGCTGTTTTTT.

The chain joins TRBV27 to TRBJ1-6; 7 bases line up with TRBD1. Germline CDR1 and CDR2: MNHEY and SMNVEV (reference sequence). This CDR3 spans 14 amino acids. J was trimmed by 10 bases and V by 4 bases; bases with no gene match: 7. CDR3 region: CASSSTGVASPLHF. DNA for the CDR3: TGTGCCAGCAGTTCCACAGGGGTAGCGTCACCCCTCCACTTT.

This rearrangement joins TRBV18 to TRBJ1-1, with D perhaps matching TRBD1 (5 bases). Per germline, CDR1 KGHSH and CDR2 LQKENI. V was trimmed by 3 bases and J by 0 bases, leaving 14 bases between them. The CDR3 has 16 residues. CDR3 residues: CASSPPLLGLNTEAFF. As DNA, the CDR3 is TGTGCCAGCTCACCCCCCCTCCTGGGGCTGAACACTGAAGCTTTCTTT.

CDR3: CASSARDRGWGANTGELFF. CDR3 bases: TGTGCCAGCAGCGCCCGGGACAGGGGTTGGGGGGCGAACACCGGGGAGCTGTTTTTT. The chain employs TRBV7-9 and TRBJ2-2; 10 bases fit TRBD1. This CDR3 has 19 amino acids. J gave up 0 bases and V 5 bases, and 12 bases lay outside the gene matches. Germline V gene data show CDR1 as SEHNR and CDR2 as FQNEAQ (reference sequence).

The CDR3 reads CASKTLQGRSEAFF. The CDR3 nucleotides read TGTGCCAGCAAAACGTTACAGGGAAGATCTGAAGCTTTCTTT. The gene calls are TRBV6-5 and TRBJ1-1; tentative D call: TRBD1 (6 bases). Germline V gene sequence: CDR1 MNHEY, CDR2 SVGAGI. The V end lost 7 bases, the J end lost 6 bases, and 18 bases lay between the germline ends. The CDR3 loop spans 14 amino acids.

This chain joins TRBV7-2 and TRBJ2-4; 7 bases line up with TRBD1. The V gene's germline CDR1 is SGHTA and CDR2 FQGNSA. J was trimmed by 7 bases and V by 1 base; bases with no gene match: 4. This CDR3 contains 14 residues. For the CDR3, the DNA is TGTGCCAGCAGCTTAGACGGGACAGCCAACATTCAGTACTTC. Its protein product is CASSLDGTANIQYF.

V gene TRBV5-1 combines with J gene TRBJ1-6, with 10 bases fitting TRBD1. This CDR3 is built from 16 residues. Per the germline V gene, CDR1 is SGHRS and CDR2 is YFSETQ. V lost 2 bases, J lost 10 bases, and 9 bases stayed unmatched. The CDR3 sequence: CASSFGQGGGRSPLHF. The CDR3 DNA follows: TGCGCCAGCAGCTTCGGACAGGGGGGTGGTCGCTCACCCCTCCACTTT. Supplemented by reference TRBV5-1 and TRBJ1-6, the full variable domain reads KAGVTQTPRYLIKTRGQQVTLSCSPISGHRSVSWYQQTPGQGLQFLFEYFSETQRNKGNFPGRFSGRQFSNSRSEMNVSTLELGDSALYLCASSFGQGGGRSPLHFGNGTRLTVT.

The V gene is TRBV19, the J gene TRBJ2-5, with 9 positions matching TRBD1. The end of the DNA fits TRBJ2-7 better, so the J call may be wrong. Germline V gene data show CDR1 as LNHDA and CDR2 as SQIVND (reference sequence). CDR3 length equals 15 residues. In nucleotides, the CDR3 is TGTGCCAGTAGTCTCCAGACAGGGGGGCACTACGAGCAGTACTTC. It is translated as CASSLQTGGHYEQYF.

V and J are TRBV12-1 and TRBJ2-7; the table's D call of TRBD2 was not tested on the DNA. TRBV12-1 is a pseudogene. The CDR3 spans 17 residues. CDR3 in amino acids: CASSFEGDSGGSYEQYF. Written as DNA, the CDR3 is TGTGCCAGCAGCTTTGAAGGGGATAGCGGGGGCTCCTACGAGCAGTACTTC.

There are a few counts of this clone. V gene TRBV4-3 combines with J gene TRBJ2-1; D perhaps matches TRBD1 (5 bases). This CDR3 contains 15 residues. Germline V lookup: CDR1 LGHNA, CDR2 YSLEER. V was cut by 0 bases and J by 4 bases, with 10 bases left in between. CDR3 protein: CASSQDARAYNEQFF. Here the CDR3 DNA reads TGCGCCAGCAGCCAAGATGCCAGGGCATACAATGAGCAGTTCTTC.

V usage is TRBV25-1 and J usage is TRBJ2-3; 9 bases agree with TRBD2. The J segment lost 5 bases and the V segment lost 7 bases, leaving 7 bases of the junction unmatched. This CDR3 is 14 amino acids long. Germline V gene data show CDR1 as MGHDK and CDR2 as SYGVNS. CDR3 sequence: CASNGGGALDTQYF. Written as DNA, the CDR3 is TGTGCCAGCAACGGCGGGGGGGCGTTAGATACGCAGTATTTT.

This CDR3 is CASSLARTVQETQYF. CDR3 DNA: TGTGCCAGCAGCTTAGCGCGCACAGTCCAAGAGACCCAGTACTTC. This sequence joins TRBV7-8 and TRBJ2-5; D uncertain. Between the trimmed V and J ends, which lost 0 bases and 1 base, there was a span of 9 bases. The CDR3 has 15 amino acids. Germline V gene lookup returns CDR1 SGHVS and CDR2 FQNEAQ.

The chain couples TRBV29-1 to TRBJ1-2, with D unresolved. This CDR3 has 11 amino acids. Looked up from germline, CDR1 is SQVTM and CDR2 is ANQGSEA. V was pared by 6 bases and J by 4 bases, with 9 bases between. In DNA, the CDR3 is TGCAGCGTGACCCGGAGCTATGGCTACACCTTC. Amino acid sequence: CSVTRSYGYTF. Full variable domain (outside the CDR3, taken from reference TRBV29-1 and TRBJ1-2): SAVISQKPSRDICQRGTSLTIQCQVDSQVTMMFWYRQQPGQSLTLIATANQGSEATYESGFVIDKFPISRPNLTFSTLTVSNMSPEDSSIYLCSVTRSYGYTFGSGTRLTVV.

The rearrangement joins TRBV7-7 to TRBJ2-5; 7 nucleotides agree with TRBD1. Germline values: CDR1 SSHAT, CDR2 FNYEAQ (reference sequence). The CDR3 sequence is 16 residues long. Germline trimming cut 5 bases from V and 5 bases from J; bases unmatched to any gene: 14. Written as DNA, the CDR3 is TGTGCCAGCAGCCCAGGGGGACACACCGAGGGGGAGACCCAGTACTTC. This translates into CASSPGGHTEGETQYF.

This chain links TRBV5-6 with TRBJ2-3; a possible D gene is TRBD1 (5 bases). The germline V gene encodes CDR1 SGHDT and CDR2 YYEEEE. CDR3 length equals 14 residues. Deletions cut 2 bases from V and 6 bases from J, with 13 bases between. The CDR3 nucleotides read TGTGCCAGCAGCTTTACTCCACCAGGGGATACGCAGTATTTT. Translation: CASSFTPPGDTQYF.

The CDR3 loop is CASSLAGTGLYEQYF. The DNA for the CDR3 is TGTGCCAGCAGCTTGGCCGGGACAGGGTTATACGAGCAGTACTTC. The chain employs TRBV5-8 and TRBJ2-7; 9 nucleotides agree with TRBD1. CDR1 and CDR2 (germline): SGHTS, YDEGEE. This CDR3 is built from 15 residues. V was pared by 0 bases and J by 4 bases, with 5 bases of the junction left unmatched.

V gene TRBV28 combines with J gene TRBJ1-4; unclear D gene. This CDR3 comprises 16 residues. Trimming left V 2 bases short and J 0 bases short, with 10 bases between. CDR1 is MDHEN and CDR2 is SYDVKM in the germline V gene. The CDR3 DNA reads TGTGCCAGCAGTTTACCGCGCGCGACAACTAATGAAAAACTGTTTTTT. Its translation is CASSLPRATTNEKLFF.

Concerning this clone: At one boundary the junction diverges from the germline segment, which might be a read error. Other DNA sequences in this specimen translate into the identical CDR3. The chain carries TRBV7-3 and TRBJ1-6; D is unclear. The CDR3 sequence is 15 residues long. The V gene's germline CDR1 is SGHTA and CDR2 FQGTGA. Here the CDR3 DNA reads TGCGCCAGCAGCTTATCGAGAAGCCGAGGGTCACCCCTCCACTTT. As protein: CASSLSRSRGSPLHF.

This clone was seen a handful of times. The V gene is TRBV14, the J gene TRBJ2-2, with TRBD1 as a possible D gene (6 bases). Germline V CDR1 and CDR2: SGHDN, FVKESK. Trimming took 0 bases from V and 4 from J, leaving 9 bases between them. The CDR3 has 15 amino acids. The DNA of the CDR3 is TGTGCCAGCAGCCAAGAGGGGGCGCTCACCGGGGAGCTGTTTTTT. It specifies CASSQEGALTGELFF.

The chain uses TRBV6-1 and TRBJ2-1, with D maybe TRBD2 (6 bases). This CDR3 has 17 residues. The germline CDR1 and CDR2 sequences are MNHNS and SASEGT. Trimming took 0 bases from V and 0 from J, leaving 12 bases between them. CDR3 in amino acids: CASSEASVAASYNEQFF. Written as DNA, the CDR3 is TGTGCCAGCAGTGAAGCTAGCGTAGCGGCCTCCTACAATGAGCAGTTCTTC.

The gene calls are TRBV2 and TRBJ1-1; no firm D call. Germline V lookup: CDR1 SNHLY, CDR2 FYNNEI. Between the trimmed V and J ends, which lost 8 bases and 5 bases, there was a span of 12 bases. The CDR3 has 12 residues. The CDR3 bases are TGTGCCAGCGGCGAGCCCGGGACTGAAGCTTTCTTT. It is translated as CASGEPGTEAFF.